The 7 T cell receptor beta chains listed next were all sequenced from one sample in a study of T-cell reconstitution after alpha-beta-depleted transplantation in children. It was with unique molecular identifiers that the TCRbeta library was prepared. TCRdb processed the PCR reads anew with MiXCR; each CDR3 protein has one entry. Among 380,000 or so distinct CDR3 sequences, 13% were seen once, and the ten largest hold approximately 4.3%. Specimen: PBMCs, collected from the stem cell graft. The origin of the receptors is a human donor who donated a stem cell graft to a child with Fanconi anemia.

The gene calls are TRBV5-1 and TRBJ1-4; no firm D call. The germline CDR1 and CDR2 sequences are SGHRS and YFSETQ. Trimming left V 0 bases short and J 8 bases short, with 5 bases between. The CDR3 runs to 12 residues. The CDR3 is CASSLEREKLFF. The CDR3 nucleotides read TGCGCCAGCAGCTTGGAGAGGGAAAAACTGTTTTTT.

The rearrangement links TRBV13 to TRBJ2-2; weak D call: TRBD1 (6 bases). Trimming pared 0 bases from V and 0 bases from J, leaving 8 bases between. This CDR3 has 16 residues. Germline CDR1 and CDR2: PRHDT and FYEKMQ (reference sequence). This chain's CDR3 is CASSLGGQSNTGELFF. The CDR3, as DNA: TGTGCCAGCAGCTTAGGCGGACAGTCGAACACCGGGGAGCTGTTTTTT.

This clonotype was seen a few times. The gene calls are TRBV28 and TRBJ2-4; D not resolved. The V end lost 7 bases, the J end lost 0 bases, and 10 bases lay between the germline ends. Germline V gene sequence: CDR1 MDHEN, CDR2 SYDVKM. This CDR3 is 14 amino acids long. Here the CDR3 DNA reads TGTGCCAGCAAGCCCCATATAGCCAAAAACATTCAGTACTTC. It is translated as CASKPHIAKNIQYF.

The chain employs TRBV5-1 and TRBJ2-3; TRBD1 agrees at 10 bases. This CDR3 has 15 residues. From germline, CDR1 is SGHRS and CDR2 YFSETQ. Trimming at V came to 4 bases and at J to 2 bases, leaving 4 bases not matched to a gene. The CDR3 sequence: CASSRTGGSTDTQYF. CDR3 coding DNA: TGCGCCAGCAGCCGGACAGGGGGGTCCACAGATACGCAGTATTTT.

This clonotype has just a few counts. This chain joins TRBV11-2 and TRBJ2-3; 10 bases agree with TRBD2. CDR1 and CDR2 from the germline V gene are SGHAT and FQNNGV. This CDR3 region has 17 residues. V dropped 5 bases and J dropped 3; count of bases not matched to a gene: 11. CDR3 sequence (DNA): TGTGCCAGCAGCCCCGAGGGAAGCGGGGGGGTTACAGATACGCAGTATTTT. Protein sequence: CASSPEGSGGVTDTQYF.

This clonotype has just a few counts. The rearrangement joins TRBV13 to TRBJ2-7; 7 bases match TRBD1. Trimming removed 4 bases from V and 4 bases from J; junction bases left unmatched: 13. The germline V gene encodes CDR1 PRHDT and CDR2 FYEKMQ (reference sequence). CDR3 length equals 16 residues. The chain's CDR3 is CASSSKSGTDPYEQYF. The CDR3 DNA reads as TGTGCCAGCAGCTCAAAATCCGGGACAGACCCTTACGAGCAGTACTTC.

The chain joins TRBV11-2 to TRBJ2-7; tentative D call: TRBD2 (6 bases). The germline V and J ends were trimmed by 0 bases and 5 bases, with 8 bases remaining between them. The CDR3 totals 13 residues. Germline V CDR1 and CDR2: SGHAT, FQNNGV. CDR3 in DNA: TGTGCCAGCAGCTTAGATTGGGAGGACGAGCAGTACTTC. As protein: CASSLDWEDEQYF.